This T cell receptor beta chain was identified in a study of identical twins. Each donor was a healthy Caucasian. This clonotype was detected only a few times. Its antigen is unidentified. Findings and caveats of the study: Possibly, invariant MAIT and iNKT cells partly confounded zero-insertion analyses. It was out-of-frame TCR alpha sharing in monozygotic twins that models underestimated.

CDR1 and CDR2 from the germline V gene are MDHEN and SYDVKM. After removal of 8 bases from V and 3 bases from J, the junction contained 6 bases not matched to a gene. The CDR3 consists of 13 residues. TCRdb re-derived calls from the 5' RACE reads in MiXCR, one entry per CDR3 protein. This table holds some 1,700,000 distinct CDR3 sequences, under 35% found once. The receptor was derived from a newborn girl in good health. The J gene is TRBJ2-7, the V gene TRBV28; the match to TRBD2 covers 8 bases. Sequencing was done on a sample of cord blood. DNA of the CDR3: TGTGCCAGCGCTAGCGGGCCCCACTACGAGCAGTACTTC. Translating gives CASASGPHYEQYF.